This T cell receptor (beta chain) was obtained from a study of blood T cell repertoires in COVID-19. At the level of the study: T cells, B-cell-depleted T cells, or PBMCs supplied cDNA or gDNA.

Participants had their cohort set by participant-reported clinical history. The CDR3 is made up of 14 amino acids. Germline V gene lookup returns CDR1 LNHNV and CDR2 YYDKDF (reference sequence). Trimming left V 1 base short and J 5 bases short, with 12 bases between. In the original analysis: Estimates of nucleated cell counts were drawn from the amplification of reference gene primers. Profiling relied on immunoSEQ multiplex PCR, and the TCRdb table lists in-frame clones only, not all of them. The DNA gave D and trimming, while V, J and clone size come from that table. This table has roughly 210,000 clones, roughly 87% appearing once.

This TCR came from a young man in a cohort exposed to, infected with or recovered from COVID-19 (not recorded which). The sequenced material came from PBMCs or T cells enriched from blood (not recorded which). The J gene is TRBJ2-7, the V gene TRBV15; a weak D match, TRBD1 (5 bases). CDR3 coding DNA: TGTGCCACCAGCAGAGTTACGAGCAGGGACGAGCAGTACTTC. The encoded protein is CATSRVTSRDEQYF.